The subject of this entry is one T cell receptor (beta chain). What it binds is not known. This sample is drawn from a study of cytomegalovirus exposure and HLA in healthy donors. The CDR3 contains 14 residues. Germline CDR1 is SEHNR and CDR2 is FQNEAQ (reference sequence). V gave up 5 bases and J gave up 8 bases, with 15 bases separating them. The study, taken as a whole, reports: CMV serostatus stood as the only immune exposure information on hand. Prediction of most subjects' HLA-A and HLA-B alleles by TCR beta sequences was reportedly accurate. Sequencing depth roughly uniform across donors was assumed in presence/absence analyses.

The PCR contained 60 Vbeta and 13 Jbeta primers. Generated by immunoSEQ multiplex PCR, the TCRdb table keeps only in-frame clones and is missing some. The sample carries roughly 160,000 clones, roughly 77% recorded once. This TCR derives from a man aged 25 to 45 in good health and CMV-seropositive. Sequencing used PBMCs. This sequence joins TRBV7-9 and TRBJ1-4; weak D call: TRBD1 (5 bases). The chain's CDR3 is CASSPAGGGEKLFF. The CDR3 nucleotides read TGTGCCAGCAGCCCAGCGGGGGGGGGAGAAAAACTGTTTTTT.